This T cell receptor delta chain was found in a study of Vδ1+ human thymocytes. Sequences come from RNA converted to cDNA by reverse transcription. Multiplex PCR used pooled V-gene forward primers and a constant-region reverse primer to amplify CDR3s. TCRdb reanalysed the multiplex PCR reads with CATT. This sample yields about 55,000 delta-chain clones, of which 15% to 20% are seen a single time; approximately 0.5% belongs to the top ten. There are 23 residues in the CDR3. V dropped 1 base and J dropped 0; count of bases not matched to a gene: 24. Germline V gives CDR1 TSWWSYY, CDR2 QGS. There are a few counts of this clone. Its antigen is still unknown. The sorted cells were CD3+ Vdelta1+ Vdelta2- thymocytes from alphabeta-depleted thymus. Purity of the sorted Vdelta1+ thymocytes ranged from 98% to 99.6%. Notes on the study in general: Unlike peripheral blood Vdelta1+ controls, thymic delta-chain sequences included around 21% Vdelta2 and few Vdelta3. The authors advised highly purified populations and single-cell validation. In the thymus, TRG and TRD repertoires looked highly polyclonal with Gaussian CDR3 lengths.

The gene calls are TRDV1 and TRDJ1; TRDD2 matches 9 bases. Sequenced: Vdelta1+ gamma-delta thymocytes from the thymus. The subset: FACS-sorted CD3+ TCRalphabeta- TCRVdelta1+ TCRVdelta2- thymocytes. The source is a boy under two years old who had congenital heart surgery. CDR3 loop: CALGEPPPSYPSWVHRYTDKLIF. The CDR3 DNA follows: TGTGCTCTTGGGGAACCGCCCCCTTCCTACCCGTCGTGGGTACACAGGTACACCGATAAACTCATCTTT.